Listed below are T cell receptor beta chains from one sample, sequenced in a study of cytomegalovirus exposure and HLA in healthy donors. Assay: immunoSEQ multiplex PCR; the TCRdb copy retains only in-frame clones and omits some. The table has 84,000 or so clones, around 77% seen once. Input material: PBMCs. The receptors originated from a man aged 25-45 years in good health and CMV-seronegative. Each CDR3 is given with its conserved first and last residue. The D gene is left open where the match is weak. Size tells how often a clone was seen (once, few, many) or the class of an expanded clone, and some rows leave it out.

d_gene	v_gene	abundance	j_gene	CDR3nt	CDR3aa
TRBD2	TRBV18	.	TRBJ2-1	TGTGCCAGCTCACTGGGACTAGCGGGAGGTTTGGTTGAGCAGTTCTTC	CASSLGLAGGLVEQFF
TRBD2	TRBV5-1	.	TRBJ2-3	TGCGCCAGCAGCTTGGCCCTAATAGGACTAGCGGGCACAGATACGCAGTATTTT	CASSLALIGLAGTDTQYF
TRBD1	TRBV5-1	.	TRBJ2-7	TGCGCCAGCAGCTTGGTGACAGGGGGCACCTACGAGCAGTACTTC	CASSLVTGGTYEQYF
TRBD2	TRBV7-9	.	TRBJ2-1	TGTGCCAGCAGCCAGCCTTTTGGCGCGGGAGGGTCGGGTGAGCAGTTCTTC	CASSQPFGAGGSGEQFF
.	TRBV10-3	few	TRBJ1-1	TGTGCCATCAGTGAGAACAGGGAAACTGAAGCTTTCTTT	CAISENRETEAFF
TRBD1	TRBV6-1	.	TRBJ2-7	TGTGCCAGCAGTGTCCTCGGGACAGAAAACTACGAGCAGTACTTC	CASSVLGTENYEQYF
.	TRBV27	.	TRBJ1-2	TGTGCCAGCAGTTTAGGGGCAGGAGGGGACTATGGCTACACCTTC	CASSLGAGGDYGYTF
TRBD2	TRBV5-1	.	TRBJ2-3	TGCGCCAGCAGCTTCTATTGGGGCGGGAGCAGCACAGATACGCAGTATTTT	CASSFYWGGSSTDTQYF
TRBD1	TRBV7-2	.	TRBJ1-2	TGTGCCAGCAGCACCGGACAGGGGGGCGGCTACACCTTC	CASSTGQGGGYTF
TRBD2	TRBV5-4	.	TRBJ2-5	TGTGCCAGCAGCTCTAGCGGGAGAGCGCAAGAGACCCAGTACTTC	CASSSSGRAQETQYF
.	TRBV6-5	.	TRBJ2-6	TGTGCCAGCAGTTACTGGGGCTCCGGGGCCAACGTCCTGACTTTC	CASSYWGSGANVLTF
.	TRBV2	.	TRBJ1-1	TGTGCCAGCAACCCTACAGGGCACACTGAAGCTTTCTTT	CASNPTGHTEAFF
TRBD2	TRBV28	.	TRBJ2-1	TGTGCCAGCAGTTTATGGGTAGCGGGAGGCTACAATGAGCAGTTCTTC	CASSLWVAGGYNEQFF
TRBD2	TRBV5-4	.	TRBJ2-5	TGTGCCAGCAGCTTGGGCCTAGCGGGGTGGGAGACCCAGTACTTC	CASSLGLAGWETQYF
.	TRBV4-3	once	TRBJ1-3	TGCGCCAGCAGCCCAAAGGGAGGAAAGGGAAGCTTCTCTGGAAACACCATATATTTT	CASSPKGGKGSFSGNTIYF
.	TRBV5-1	.	TRBJ2-5	TGCGCCAGCAGCTTGGGGTCCGCAGGGTCCCAAGAGACCCAGTACTTC	CASSLGSAGSQETQYF
.	TRBV29-1	.	TRBJ1-2	TGCAGCGTTGAAGGCGACAACTCTGGCTACACCTTC	CSVEGDNSGYTF
TRBD1	TRBV19	.	TRBJ1-5	TGTGCCAGTAGTATAGCCACAGGGGGCGGTCAGCCCCAGCATTTT	CASSIATGGGQPQHF
.	TRBV30	.	TRBJ1-3	TGTGCCTGGACTTCTTTCGGAAACACCATATATTTT	CAWTSFGNTIYF
TRBD1	TRBV13	.	TRBJ2-5	TGTGCCAGCAGCTTAGTCGCAGGGGGCAGGGAGACCCAGTACTTC	CASSLVAGGRETQYF
TRBD2	TRBV4-1	.	TRBJ2-3	TGCGCCAGCAGCCAAATGCTAGCGGGGGAAGATACGCAGTATTTT	CASSQMLAGEDTQYF
.	TRBV14	.	TRBJ1-1	TGTGCCAGCAGCCAAAGGGACAAGAACACTGAAGCTTTCTTT	CASSQRDKNTEAFF
TRBD1	TRBV4-2	.	TRBJ2-5	TGTGCCAGCAGCCCTTTGACAGGGGGCCAGGAGACCCAGTACTTC	CASSPLTGGQETQYF
TRBD1	TRBV6-5	.	TRBJ1-1	TGTGCCAGCAGTTACGCTTCGGCCAGGGGGCGAACTGAAGCTTTCTTT	CASSYASARGRTEAFF
TRBD1	TRBV18	.	TRBJ1-1	TGTGCCAGCTCACCGGGACAGGGTCGGTGGACTGAAGCTTTCTTT	CASSPGQGRWTEAFF
TRBD2	TRBV6-6	.	TRBJ2-5	TGTGCCAGCAGTCTAGCGGGAGGCCGTGAGACCCAGTACTTC	CASSLAGGRETQYF
TRBD1	TRBV5-1	.	TRBJ1-1	TGCGCCAGCAGCGGCGGGACAGCGAACACTGAAGCTTTCTTT	CASSGGTANTEAFF
.	TRBV6-1	.	TRBJ2-7	TGTGCTGCCAGCCAGGACTCAACCTACGAGCAGTACTTC	CAASQDSTYEQYF
.	TRBV25-1	.	TRBJ2-7	TGTGCCAGCAGCCCCAGCTCCTACGAGCAGTACTTC	CASSPSSYEQYF
.	TRBV13	.	TRBJ2-7	TGTGCCAGCAGCTTAACACGGGATGCCTACGAGCAGTACTTC	CASSLTRDAYEQYF
TRBD1	TRBV11-2	.	TRBJ1-1	TGTGCCAGCAGCACGTCGACAGGGATCAACACTGAAGCTTTCTTT	CASSTSTGINTEAFF
TRBD2	TRBV15	.	TRBJ2-5	TGTGCCACCAGCAGAGATGTGTGGGGCCTAGCGGGAGCGGTCCAAGAGACCCAGTACTTC	CATSRDVWGLAGAVQETQYF
.	TRBV7-2	.	TRBJ1-2	TGTGCCAGCAGCGCTTACTTGTTGGGGGCTTATGGCTACACCTTC	CASSAYLLGAYGYTF
.	TRBV7-9	.	TRBJ1-3	TGTTCCAGCCATCCCCCGGACAGACGCTCTGGAAACACCATATATTTT	CSSHPPDRRSGNTIYF
TRBD1	TRBV18	.	TRBJ2-7	TGTGCCAGCTCAATCTCAGGGGGCTTCGAGCAGTACTTC	CASSISGGFEQYF
.	TRBV27	.	TRBJ2-1	TGTGCCAGCAGCGGACAGTTCGCCTACAATGAGCAGTTCTTC	CASSGQFAYNEQFF
.	TRBV6-1	.	TRBJ1-1	TGTGCCAGCGGGAGGAACACTGAAGCTTTCTTT	CASGRNTEAFF
.	TRBV15	once	TRBJ2-2	TGTGCCACCAGCCCCGACACCGGGGAGCTGTTTTTT	CATSPDTGELFF
TRBD2	TRBV5-1	.	TRBJ2-7	TGCGCCAGCAGCTACCGGCTAGCGGCTGGCTCCTACGAGCAGTACTTC	CASSYRLAAGSYEQYF
TRBD2	TRBV7-2	.	TRBJ2-2	TGTGCCAGCAGCACCGGACTAGAGGCCGGGGAGCTGTTTTTT	CASSTGLEAGELFF
TRBD1	TRBV2	.	TRBJ2-7	TGTGCCAGCAGCCCGGACAGGGTCCCGGAGCAGTACTTC	CASSPDRVPEQYF
.	TRBV28	few	TRBJ2-7	TGTGCCAGCAGTTCGACTACGATACTCTACGAGCAGTACTTC	CASSSTTILYEQYF
.	TRBV5-1	.	TRBJ2-7	TGCGCCAGCAGCTTGTATGCCTACGAGCAGTACTTC	CASSLYAYEQYF
TRBD2	TRBV6-1	.	TRBJ2-3	TGTGCCAGCATCTGGACTAGCGGGAGGGATACGCAGTATTTT	CASIWTSGRDTQYF
TRBD1	TRBV27	.	TRBJ1-1	TGTGCCAGCAGTTTCTCTACTCCGGGACAGGTCCCGTTGAACACTGAAGCTTTCTTT	CASSFSTPGQVPLNTEAFF